This TCR beta chain was recorded in a study of Ad26.COV2.S vaccination and SARS-CoV-2 variants. The CDR3 has 17 residues. The J segment lost 8 bases and the V segment lost 1 base, leaving 12 bases of the junction unmatched. In germline, CDR1 is SGHRS, CDR2 YFSETQ. Here immunoSEQ multiplex PCR was the method, and the copy in TCRdb shows in-frame clones only, minus some. This table has about 440,000 clones, 70% to 90% appearing once. Treatment meaning: approximately 18 received Ad26.COV2.S at low or high dose, single or two shots; about five received placebo; per-sample allocation not given. Vaccine and placebo recipients were sampled on day 63 after the first injection.

This receptor was taken from a person aged 18-60 years who received the Ad26.COV2.S COVID-19 vaccine or a placebo. The chain recombines TRBV5-1 with TRBJ2-1, with 10 bases that match TRBD2. Sequencing was performed on peripheral blood, taken in a trial of Ad26.COV2.S vaccine versus placebo. This chain's CDR3 is CASSLSNPAGGLDEQFF. The CDR3 region has the DNA TGCGCCAGCAGCTTGTCAAATCCAGCGGGAGGGCTGGATGAGCAGTTCTTC. The whole variable domain, remainder taken from reference TRBV5-1 and TRBJ2-1, is KAGVTQTPRYLIKTRGQQVTLSCSPISGHRSVSWYQQTPGQGLQFLFEYFSETQRNKGNFPGRFSGRQFSNSRSEMNVSTLELGDSALYLCASSLSNPAGGLDEQFFGPGTRLTVL.